These 8 T cell receptor beta chains were all obtained from the same sample, sequenced in a study of cytomegalovirus exposure and HLA in healthy donors. Measured with immunoSEQ multiplex PCR; TCRdb has only the in-frame clones, and not every one. The repertoire holds 200,000 to 250,000 clones, about 90% seen once, with around 3% in the top ten. The specimen was PBMCs. The receptor source for this set is a woman in her late teens or twenties in good health and CMV-seronegative.

The chain employs TRBV20-1 and TRBJ2-1; possibly TRBD2 for D (5 bases). Deletions cut 6 bases from V and 8 bases from J, with 11 bases between. CDR1 DFQATT and CDR2 SNEGSKA come from the germline V gene (reference sequence). The length of the CDR3 is 11 residues. The CDR3 nucleotides are TGCAGTGCCGCGTTCGGGGATGAGCAGTTCTTC. Translated, it gives CSAAFGDEQFF.

The V and J genes are TRBV15 and TRBJ1-4; a weak D match, TRBD1 (6 bases). The CDR3 runs to 16 residues. Germline V gene sequence: CDR1 LNHNV, CDR2 YYDKDF (reference sequence). Trimming pared 0 bases from V and 6 bases from J, leaving 14 bases between. CDR3 nucleotide sequence: TGTGCCACCAGCAGAGATTTTAAGGGGGGGGATGAAAAACTGTTTTTT. Amino acids: CATSRDFKGGDEKLFF.

This clone was seen just once. The chain carries TRBV7-2 and TRBJ1-1; TRBD1 matches 10 bases. J was trimmed by 1 base and V by 3 bases; bases with no gene match: 2. Per germline, CDR1 SGHTA and CDR2 FQGNSA. The CDR3 loop spans 15 amino acids. The CDR3 DNA reads as TGTGCCAGCAGCTTCCGACAGGGGGCGAACACTGAAGCTTTCTTT. Protein sequence: CASSFRQGANTEAFF.

The V call is TRBV2, the J call TRBJ1-5; D is perhaps TRBD1 (6 bases). This CDR3 comprises 15 residues. V lost 6 bases and J lost 0, with 12 bases in between. CDR1 is SNHLY and CDR2 is FYNNEI in the germline V gene. Here the CDR3 DNA reads TGTGCCAGCAGAGGAGACAGGAATAGCAATCAGCCCCAGCATTTT. It encodes CASRGDRNSNQPQHF.

The CDR3 nucleotides are TGTGCCAGCAGCTTAGGGGTCGGGAGGGAAAAGCAGTACTTC. Translated: CASSLGVGREKQYF. The rearrangement joins TRBV13 to TRBJ2-7; the match to TRBD2 covers 8 bases. The CDR3 covers 14 residues. In germline, CDR1 is PRHDT, CDR2 FYEKMQ (reference sequence). After removal of 0 bases from V and 8 bases from J, the junction contained 6 bases not matched to a gene.

J is TRBJ2-7 and V is TRBV7-2; 9 bases agree with TRBD2. This CDR3 has 15 residues. The germline V gene encodes CDR1 SGHTA and CDR2 FQGNSA. V lost 5 bases to trimming and J lost 4 bases; unmatched junction nucleotides: 9. CDR3 DNA sequence: TGTGCCAGCAGCCGTATAGCGGGAGCTCAGTACGAGCAGTACTTC. This sequence encodes CASSRIAGAQYEQYF.

The chain carries TRBV19 and TRBJ2-3, with 14 positions matching TRBD2. Germline V gene sequence: CDR1 LNHDA, CDR2 SQIVND (reference sequence). Trimming cost V 6 bases and J 1 base; bases outside gene matches: 21. The CDR3 loop spans 22 amino acids. In DNA form, the CDR3 reads TGTGCCAGTAGGGGGGCTCTGTCGGGGACTAGCGGGAGAGGCTTGGGCACAGATACGCAGTATTTT. Translation gives CASRGALSGTSGRGLGTDTQYF.

This chain connects TRBV30 to TRBJ1-2, with D possibly matching TRBD1 (6 bases). Between the trimmed V and J ends, which lost 0 bases and 1 base, there was a span of 15 bases. The CDR3 runs to 16 residues. The germline CDR1 and CDR2 sequences are GTSNPN and SVGIG (reference sequence). The CDR3 sequence is CAWSVGGGALNYGYTF. The CDR3 DNA reads as TGTGCCTGGAGTGTAGGGGGAGGGGCTCTTAACTATGGCTACACCTTC.